Detailed here is one T cell receptor (beta chain). The repertoire was sequenced with immunoSEQ multiplex PCR; TCRdb's copy has only in-frame clones and lacks some. The sample lists about 250,000 clones; 70% to 90% were seen once. Looked up from germline, CDR1 is SGHTA and CDR2 is FQGNSA. V was clipped by 5 bases and J by 6 bases, with 17 bases between them. The CDR3 contains 15 residues. These data originate in a study of blood T cell repertoires in COVID-19. The sequencing input was peripheral blood. This clonotype was obtained from a woman in her twenties or thirties with acute or convalescent COVID-19. The rearrangement uses TRBV7-2 and TRBJ2-1, with D maybe TRBD2 (6 bases). The CDR3 bases are TGTGCCAGCAGCCCCCCGGGACTCAAACGCAATGAGCAGTTCTTC. The encoded protein is CASSPPGLKRNEQFF.